This entry lists 10 T cell receptor beta chains sequenced from one sample in a study of glioma-infiltrating T cells after dendritic cell vaccination. The table came from immunoSEQ multiplex PCR; TCRdb's copy has only in-frame clones and leaves some out. In the table there are roughly 60,000 clones, around nine tenths of which are singletons. Documented time point: after dendritic cell vaccination, including at tumor progression/relapse. The sample was blood, taken after dendritic cell vaccination. The receptors stem from a human donor with glioblastoma.

The V and J genes are TRBV10-3 and TRBJ2-1, with 14 positions matching TRBD2. The CDR3 is 17 amino acids. Losses at the gene ends were 0 bases for V and 9 bases for J; bases not matched to a gene: 7. Germline assignment: CDR1 ENHRY and CDR2 SYGVKD. The DNA of the CDR3 is TGTGCCATCAGTGAGTCCGGACTAGCGGGGGGCCGGGGTGAGCAGTTCTTC. Protein product: CAISESGLAGGRGEQFF.

V gene TRBV11-2 combines with J gene TRBJ1-4, with 9 bases identical to TRBD1. CDR3 length: 14 residues. Germline CDR1 reads SGHAT; CDR2 reads FQNNGV. V trimming: 7 bases; J trimming: 9 bases; junction bases outside the gene matches: 9. CDR3 residues: CASKMEDRGKKLFF. CDR3 in DNA: TGTGCCAGCAAAATGGAGGACAGGGGCAAAAAACTGTTTTTT.

This chain uses TRBV5-1 with TRBJ1-1; tentative D call: TRBD1 (5 bases). Between the trimmed V and J ends, which lost 4 bases and 6 bases, there was a span of 19 bases. The germline CDR1 and CDR2 sequences are SGHRS and YFSETQ. The length of the CDR3 is 15 residues. The CDR3 loop is CASSLLGGEGAEAFF. The CDR3 DNA is TGCGCCAGCAGCCTTCTGGGGGGGGAGGGTGCTGAAGCTTTCTTT.

This clone came up once. This sample includes further DNA sequences coding for the same CDR3. The chain joins TRBV6-5 to TRBJ1-1; D is ambiguous. Trimming cost V 5 bases and J 2 bases, with 6 bases left between them. CDR3 length equals 12 residues. From germline, CDR1 is MNHEY and CDR2 SVGAGI. The DNA of the CDR3 is TGTGCCAGCAGTCTACGCAACACTGAAGCTTTCTTT. The encoded protein is CASSLRNTEAFF.

The chain couples TRBV6-5 to TRBJ1-1; D not certain. V gave up 6 bases and J gave up 2 bases, with 7 bases separating them. The length of the CDR3 is 12 residues. CDR1 is MNHEY, CDR2 SVGAGI, per germline. The CDR3 sequence: CASSQVNTEAFF. CDR3 nucleotide sequence: TGTGCCAGCAGCCAGGTAAACACTGAAGCTTTCTTT.

V is TRBV6-1 and J is TRBJ1-2; 8 bases match TRBD1. CDR3 size: 15 residues. From germline, CDR1 is MNHNS and CDR2 SASEGT. With V trimmed by 7 bases and J by 4 bases, 11 bases remained unmatched. Here the CDR3 reads CASTQQGALGYGYTF. Here the CDR3 DNA reads TGTGCCAGCACCCAGCAGGGGGCTCTAGGCTATGGCTACACCTTC.

The gene calls are TRBV5-7 and TRBJ1-1, with D possibly matching TRBD1 (6 bases). TRBV5-7 is sorted into the ORF group, with uncertain function. Trimming shortened V by 1 base and J by 1 base, and 8 bases separated the two germline ends. This CDR3 is built from 14 residues. This CDR3 is CASSLIRGNTEAFF. CDR3 nucleotides: TGTGCCAGCAGCTTGATCAGGGGGAACACTGAAGCTTTCTTT.

V and J are TRBV5-4 and TRBJ2-2; tentative D call: TRBD1 (6 bases). This CDR3 comprises 14 residues. From germline, CDR1 is SGHNT and CDR2 YYREEE (reference sequence). The V end lost 2 bases, the J end lost 9 bases, and 14 bases lay between the germline ends. The CDR3 is CASSFRDTARELFF. The DNA for the CDR3 is TGTGCCAGCAGCTTCCGGGACACCGCGAGGGAGCTGTTTTTT. Full variable domain (rest looked up from reference TRBV5-4 and TRBJ2-2): ETGVTQSPTHLIKTRGQQVTLRCSSQSGHNTVSWYQQALGQGPQFIFQYYREEENGRGNFPPRFSGLQFPNYSSELNVNALELDDSALYLCASSFRDTARELFFGEGSRLTVL.

The chain has TRBV19 and TRBJ1-1; possibly TRBD1 for D (5 bases). Trimming removed 7 bases at V and 0 bases at J, with 12 bases between. CDR1 and CDR2 (germline): LNHDA, SQIVND (reference sequence). The length of the CDR3 is 14 residues. The CDR3 loop reads CASTPGILNTEAFF. CDR3 coding DNA: TGTGCCAGTACACCAGGGATACTGAACACTGAAGCTTTCTTT.

In its sample, this clone was seen once. This rearrangement joins TRBV9 to TRBJ2-1, with 8 nucleotides matching TRBD1. This CDR3 has 16 amino acids. The trim removed 4 bases at V and 10 bases at J, leaving 16 bases unmatched. Looked up from germline, CDR1 is SGDLS and CDR2 is YYNGEE. The chain's CDR3 is CASSPPSGTGGFEQFF. The CDR3 DNA follows: TGTGCCAGCAGCCCCCCCTCCGGGACAGGAGGCTTCGAGCAGTTCTTC.